These 20 T cell receptor beta chains came from one sample sequenced in a study of cytomegalovirus exposure and HLA in healthy donors. The PCR made use of 60 Vbeta and 13 Jbeta primers. Some clones are missing from TCRdb's copy, which holds only in-frame ones; the method was immunoSEQ multiplex PCR. The profile shows fewer than 200,000 clones, 80% to 90% of them singletons. Sequencing input: PBMCs. The origin of the receptors is a woman aged 18-29 years in good health and CMV-seronegative.

The chain employs TRBV5-1 and TRBJ2-5; D is perhaps TRBD1 (5 bases). The J call may be in error: the DNA end matches TRBJ2-7 better. This CDR3 contains 14 residues. CDR1 is SGHRS, CDR2 YFSETQ, per germline. CDR3 sequence: CASSFNRITYEQYF. The CDR3 DNA reads as TGCGCCAGCAGCTTTAACAGGATAACCTACGAGCAGTACTTC.

The chain links TRBV18 to TRBJ2-7, with D possibly TRBD1 on 6 matching bases. CDR1 and CDR2 from the germline V gene are KGHSH and LQKENI. V was shortened by 4 bases and J by 1 base, with 8 bases between the two germline ends. This CDR3 contains 13 residues. DNA for the CDR3: TGTGCCAGCTCACAACAGGGATCCTACGAGCAGTACTTC. Its translation is CASSQQGSYEQYF.

This clone has only one observation. The chain joins TRBV14 to TRBJ1-1; 7 positions match TRBD1. Germline-derived CDR1 and CDR2 are SGHDN and FVKESK. CDR3 length: 15 residues. The J segment lost 0 bases and the V segment lost 8 bases, leaving 9 bases of the junction unmatched. CDR3 nucleotide sequence: TGTGCCAGCGCTAACCTCAGGGGGATGAACACTGAAGCTTTCTTT. Translating gives CASANLRGMNTEAFF. Using reference TRBV14 and TRBJ1-1 for the parts outside the CDR3, the full variable domain is EAGVTQFPSHSVIEKGQTVTLRCDPISGHDNLYWYRRVMGKEIKFLLHFVKESKQDESGMPNNRFLAERTGGTYSTLKVQPAELEDSGVYFCASANLRGMNTEAFFGQGTRLTVV.

The gene calls are TRBV7-7 and TRBJ2-2; TRBD2 agrees at 9 bases. CDR1 and CDR2 (germline): SSHAT, FNYEAQ (reference sequence). This CDR3 is built from 15 residues. The CDR3 loop reads CASGGGTRPTGELFF. The CDR3 coding sequence is TGTGCTAGCGGGGGAGGGACCCGCCCCACCGGGGAGCTGTTTTTT.

V usage is TRBV18 and J usage is TRBJ1-3; D gene uncertain. V was trimmed by 0 bases and J by 0 bases, leaving 9 bases between them. Germline CDR1 reads KGHSH; CDR2 reads LQKENI. The CDR3 runs to 16 residues. CDR3 loop: CASSPPRSISGNTIYF. The CDR3 DNA sequence: TGTGCCAGCTCACCACCGCGCTCGATCTCTGGAAACACCATATATTTT.

J is TRBJ2-1 and V is TRBV4-3, with 10 bases that match TRBD2. This CDR3 is built from 15 residues. From germline, CDR1 is LGHNA and CDR2 YSLEER. With 3 bases clipped from V and 5 bases from J, the junction kept 4 bases outside the gene matches. CDR3 coding DNA: TGCGCCAGCAGCCAGTCACTAGCGGGGAACAATGAGCAGTTCTTC. Translating it yields CASSQSLAGNNEQFF.

The chain links TRBV11-3 to TRBJ2-5, with D possibly being TRBD2 (6 bases). The germline CDR1 and CDR2 sequences are SGHNT and YENEEA. V was trimmed by 5 bases and J by 5 bases, leaving 15 bases between them. CDR3 length: 14 residues. CDR3 nucleotides: TGTGCCAGCAGCCCTCAGACTAGGCCCGAGACCCAGTACTTC. Protein sequence: CASSPQTRPETQYF.

This clone was seen more than once but under ten times. V usage is TRBV7-3 and J usage is TRBJ2-3; TRBD1 aligns across 9 bases. The V and J ends lost 5 bases and 5 bases, in that order; junction bases with no gene match: 14. There are 17 residues in the CDR3. The germline V gene has CDR1 SGHTA and CDR2 FQGTGA. The CDR3 region has the DNA TGTGCCAGCAGCCCAGGCTCGGGACAGGGCCTCGGAGATACGCAGTATTTT. It translates to CASSPGSGQGLGDTQYF. The complete variable domain, with remaining parts taken from reference TRBV7-3 and TRBJ2-3, reads GAGVSQTPSNKVTEKGKYVELRCDPISGHTALYWYRQSLGQGPEFLIYFQGTGAADDSGLPNDRFFAVRPEGSVSTLKIQRTERGDSAVYLCASSPGSGQGLGDTQYFGPGTRLTVL.

The chain links TRBV28 to TRBJ2-7; TRBD1 matches 7 bases. CDR1 and CDR2 from the germline V gene are MDHEN and SYDVKM. The CDR3 loop spans 15 amino acids. V shed 3 bases and J 6 bases; nucleotides not matched to a gene: 11. The CDR3 reads CASSFPRGPAAEQYF. The CDR3, as DNA: TGTGCCAGCAGTTTTCCTAGGGGGCCAGCTGCCGAGCAGTACTTC.

This rearrangement joins TRBV25-1 to TRBJ2-4; 7 bases match TRBD1. The V gene end was trimmed by 2 bases and the J gene end by 7 bases; junction bases not matched to a gene: 5. The CDR3 consists of 14 residues. Germline CDR1 is MGHDK and CDR2 is SYGVNS. CDR3 nucleotides: TGTGCCAGCAGTGAAGCCCCACAGGGGAACATTCAGTACTTC. This translates into CASSEAPQGNIQYF.

V is TRBV21-1 and J is TRBJ1-2; TRBD1, the table's D call, was not compared with the DNA. TRBV21-1 is termed a pseudogene. The length of the CDR3 is 13 residues. For the CDR3, the DNA is TGTGCCAGCAGCACCTTGGGGGCGGGTGGCTACACCTTC. Protein sequence: CASSTLGAGGYTF.

The chain has TRBV5-4 and TRBJ2-7; 9 nucleotides align to TRBD1. The CDR3 is made up of 15 amino acids. CDR1 is SGHNT and CDR2 is YYREEE in the germline V gene (reference sequence). Unmatched junction bases numbered 8, after V lost 0 bases and J lost 7 bases. CDR3 sequence reads: CASSLGLDRGREQYF. Here the CDR3 DNA reads TGTGCCAGCAGCTTGGGGTTGGACAGGGGAAGGGAGCAGTACTTC.

The J gene is TRBJ2-6, the V gene TRBV11-2; D gene unclear. In germline, CDR1 is SGHAT, CDR2 FQNNGV. Deletions cut 3 bases from V and 1 base from J, with 19 bases between. The CDR3 length is 19 residues. The CDR3 DNA is TGTGCCAGCAGCTTTATGTCGGTTCCCGAGTCATCTGGGGCCAACGTCCTGACTTTC. It yields the protein CASSFMSVPESSGANVLTF.

The genes are TRBV7-9 and TRBJ2-1, with D perhaps matching TRBD2 (6 bases). The CDR3 totals 19 residues. The V end lost 4 bases, the J end lost 2 bases, and 24 bases lay between the germline ends. Germline CDR1 SEHNR, CDR2 FQNEAQ (reference sequence). CDR3 amino acids: CASSSRRGVAELTYNEQFF. CDR3 coding DNA: TGTGCCAGCAGCTCTAGGCGGGGTGTAGCGGAGCTTACCTACAATGAGCAGTTCTTC.

The rearrangement links TRBV5-1 to TRBJ2-7, with 8 bases lining up with TRBD1. This CDR3 spans 18 amino acids. Germline V gives CDR1 SGHRS, CDR2 YFSETQ. The V gene end was trimmed by 1 base and the J gene end by 0 bases; junction bases not matched to a gene: 12. The CDR3 DNA reads as TGCGCCAGCAGCTTGAGAGGTGCCGGACAGGGAAACTCCTACGAGCAGTACTTC. Amino acid sequence: CASSLRGAGQGNSYEQYF.

V is TRBV19 and J is TRBJ2-5, with 7 bases aligning to TRBD1. The CDR3 runs to 14 residues. Germline trimming cut 5 bases from V and 2 bases from J; bases unmatched to any gene: 5. Germline CDR1 LNHDA, CDR2 SQIVND (reference sequence). The CDR3: CASSSGTVQETQYF. Here the CDR3 DNA reads TGTGCCAGTAGTTCCGGGACAGTTCAAGAGACCCAGTACTTC. Variable domain in full (rest from reference TRBV19 and TRBJ2-5): DGGITQSPKYLFRKEGQNVTLSCEQNLNHDAMYWYRQDPGQGLRLIYYSQIVNDFQKGDIAEGYSVSREKKESFPLTVTSAQKNPTAFYLCASSSGTVQETQYFGPGTRLLVL.

The chain uses TRBV11-2 and TRBJ2-5, with 7 bases aligning to TRBD2. Per the germline V gene, CDR1 is SGHAT and CDR2 is FQNNGV. CDR3 length: 15 residues. Trimming took 2 bases from V and 3 from J; bases not matched to a gene: 6. CDR3 in amino acids: CASSLSGGGKETQYF. The CDR3 DNA reads TGTGCCAGCAGCTTATCGGGGGGTGGTAAAGAGACCCAGTACTTC.

Only one count was recorded for this clone. The rearrangement links TRBV4-3 to TRBJ2-3, with 14 bases aligning to TRBD2. Germline trimming cut 3 bases from V and 6 bases from J; bases unmatched to any gene: 20. Germline lookup yields CDR1 LGHNA and CDR2 YSLEER. This CDR3 contains 21 residues. The CDR3 DNA follows: TGCGCCAGCAGCCACTTGGGACTAGCGGGAGCAGAGGCGTTGGAAGCGGATACGCAGTATTTT. It specifies CASSHLGLAGAEALEADTQYF.

The chain recombines TRBV11-2 with TRBJ1-3; tentatively, D is TRBD1 (6 bases). Germline V gene sequence: CDR1 SGHAT, CDR2 FQNNGV. The CDR3 sequence is 14 residues long. V was cut by 10 bases and J by 1 base, with 14 bases left in between. The CDR3 bases are TGTGCCACAAGGGGGGGCCCGTCTGGAAACACCATATATTTT. It yields the protein CATRGGPSGNTIYF.

The CDR3 DNA reads TGTGCCAGCAGCGTGGGTTCGACAGGGGAGGACGAGCAGTACTTC. Translated: CASSVGSTGEDEQYF. The chain couples TRBV11-3 to TRBJ2-7; 8 nucleotides agree with TRBD1. The trim removed 5 bases at V and 5 bases at J, leaving 11 bases unmatched. CDR3 length: 15 amino acids. The germline V gene has CDR1 SGHNT and CDR2 YENEEA.